The 32 T cell receptor beta chains below were found in one sample sequenced in a study of blood T cell repertoires in COVID-19. Some clones are missing from TCRdb's copy, which holds only in-frame ones; the method was immunoSEQ multiplex PCR. The data contain about 190,000 clones, approximately 90% of them singletons. What was sequenced was peripheral blood. The receptors shown here come from a man between 65 and 85 years old with active or convalescent COVID-19.

This clone was detected only once. V is TRBV19 and J is TRBJ2-7; D might be TRBD1 (5 bases). CDR1 is LNHDA and CDR2 is SQIVND in the germline V gene (reference sequence). CDR3 length: 13 residues. Trimming stripped 4 bases from V and 4 bases from J, with 11 bases between. The CDR3 DNA follows: TGTGCCAGTAGTACCTTGGGGCGTTACGAGCAGTACTTC. It specifies CASSTLGRYEQYF.

This sequence joins TRBV5-1 and TRBJ2-7, with D hard to call. The CDR3 extends over 13 amino acids. Trimming pared 0 bases from V and 6 bases from J, leaving 10 bases between. Germline CDR1 and CDR2: SGHRS and YFSETQ. CDR3 loop: CASSLALSGEQYF. The CDR3 nucleotides read TGCGCCAGCAGCTTGGCCCTATCGGGCGAGCAGTACTTC.

J is TRBJ2-7 and V is TRBV28; TRBD2 aligns across 11 bases. There are 16 residues in the CDR3. Germline values: CDR1 MDHEN, CDR2 SYDVKM. Trimming at V came to 4 bases and at J to 3 bases, leaving 8 bases not matched to a gene. CDR3 in DNA: TGTGCCAGCAGTTCGACTCGACTAGCGGGGATCTACGAGCAGTACTTC. This sequence encodes CASSSTRLAGIYEQYF.

This clone was found once. The V call is TRBV7-8, the J call TRBJ1-2; 8 bases are shared with TRBD1. Germline V gives CDR1 SGHVS, CDR2 FQNEAQ. J lost 5 bases, V lost 5 bases, and 4 bases had no gene match. The CDR3 has 13 residues. The CDR3 bases are TGTGCCAGCAGCCGGACAGGGACTTATGGCTACACCTTC. Translating it yields CASSRTGTYGYTF. Combining the CDR3 with reference TRBV7-8 and TRBJ1-2 gives the whole variable domain GAGVSQSPRYKVAKRGQDVALRCDPISGHVSLFWYQQALGQGPEFLTYFQNEAQLDKSGLPSDRFFAERPEGSVSTLKIQRTQQEDSAVYLCASSRTGTYGYTFGSGTRLTVV.

This clone was observed a single time. The chain combines TRBV7-6 with TRBJ2-2, with 7 bases fitting TRBD2. There are 15 residues in the CDR3. In germline, CDR1 is SGHVS, CDR2 FNYEAQ. With 5 bases clipped from V and 7 bases from J, the junction kept 10 bases outside the gene matches. DNA of the CDR3: TGTGCCAGCAGCCAAGACGCGGGGGTAAACGGGGAGCTGTTTTTT. Its translation: CASSQDAGVNGELFF.

V is TRBV28 and J is TRBJ2-5; the match to TRBD2 covers 9 bases. The V gene end was trimmed by 2 bases and the J gene end by 4 bases; junction bases not matched to a gene: 8. Per the germline V gene, CDR1 is MDHEN and CDR2 is SYDVKM. The CDR3 covers 16 residues. The DNA of the CDR3 is TGTGCCAGCAGTTTACCGGCGGGGGGGCCTTCAGAGACCCAGTACTTC. Residues: CASSLPAGGPSETQYF. Filled out from reference TRBV28 and TRBJ2-5, the complete variable domain reads DVKVTQSSRYLVKRTGEKVFLECVQDMDHENMFWYRQDPGLGLRLIYFSYDVKMKEKGDIPEGYSVSREKKERFSLILESASTNQTSMYLCASSLPAGGPSETQYFGPGTRLLVL.

This clone occurred once. The CDR3 spells CASSPPVQVGNSPLHF. The DNA for the CDR3 is TGTGCCAGCTCACCCCCTGTACAGGTGGGCAATTCACCCCTCCACTTT. This chain connects TRBV18 to TRBJ1-6, with D possibly matching TRBD1 (5 bases). Germline CDR1 is KGHSH and CDR2 is LQKENI. The V and J ends lost 3 bases and 7 bases respectively, with 16 bases between them. The CDR3 consists of 16 residues.

In its sample, this clone was seen a few times. The V call is TRBV27, the J call TRBJ2-7; the D gene is possibly TRBD2 (5 bases). V was pared by 5 bases and J by 6 bases, with 14 bases between. Germline CDR1 reads MNHEY; CDR2 reads SMNVEV (reference sequence). This CDR3 has 13 amino acids. The CDR3 region is CASSDGIFTEQYF. The CDR3 coding sequence is TGTGCCAGCAGTGACGGGATTTTCACCGAGCAGTACTTC.

This rearrangement joins TRBV7-8 to TRBJ1-6, with D perhaps matching TRBD1 (5 bases). Germline V gene sequence: CDR1 SGHVS, CDR2 FQNEAQ. V was clipped by 2 bases and J by 10 bases, with 12 bases between them. This CDR3 spans 14 amino acids. DNA for the CDR3: TGTGCCAGCAGCTTAATACAGGAGGGGTCACCCCTCCACTTT. Its translation: CASSLIQEGSPLHF.

The chain couples TRBV4-1 to TRBJ1-6; D gene unclear. V was shortened by 4 bases and J by 10 bases, with 14 bases between the two germline ends. The CDR3 is 14 amino acids. Germline loops: CDR1 MGHRA, CDR2 YSYEKL. CDR3 DNA: TGCGCCAGCAGCCCGTGGCCCGTGAAATCACCCCTCCACTTT. Encoded protein: CASSPWPVKSPLHF.

This clone has a single count. The chain joins TRBV7-2 to TRBJ2-7; 7 bases match TRBD2. The germline V gene encodes CDR1 SGHTA and CDR2 FQGNSA. Germline trimming cut 4 bases from V and 1 base from J; bases unmatched to any gene: 4. This CDR3 has 14 amino acids. CDR3 protein: CASSSRLASYEQYF. As DNA, the CDR3 is TGTGCCAGCAGCTCTAGACTAGCATCCTACGAGCAGTACTTC.

V usage is TRBV19 and J usage is TRBJ2-2; 9 nucleotides match TRBD1. V was pared by 6 bases and J by 7 bases, with 3 bases of the junction left unmatched. The germline V gene encodes CDR1 LNHDA and CDR2 SQIVND (reference sequence). The CDR3 is made up of 13 amino acids. The CDR3: CASRQGAVGELFF. CDR3 DNA sequence: TGTGCCAGTAGACAGGGGGCCGTCGGGGAGCTGTTTTTT.

This sequence joins TRBV5-4 and TRBJ2-1; 10 positions match TRBD1. The trim removed 3 bases at V and 4 bases at J, leaving 10 bases unmatched. The CDR3 totals 17 residues. In germline, CDR1 is SGHNT, CDR2 YYREEE (reference sequence). CDR3 residues: CASSSRTGGGRYNEQFF. The DNA of the CDR3 is TGTGCCAGCAGCTCGAGGACAGGGGGGGGTCGGTACAATGAGCAGTTCTTC.

The genes are TRBV29-1 and TRBJ2-1; no reliable D call. This CDR3 contains 11 residues. V shed 4 bases and J shed 9 bases, with 10 bases lying between them. The V gene's germline CDR1 is SQVTM and CDR2 ANQGSEA. CDR3 in DNA: TGCAGCGTTGCGGAGAGAGGTGAGCAGTTCTTC. Its protein is CSVAERGEQFF.

This chain joins TRBV3-1 (or the pseudogene TRBV3-2) and TRBJ2-7; D ambiguous. Trimming took off 2 bases at V and 2 bases at J, with 16 bases between the two ends. This CDR3 region has 16 residues. Germline V CDR1 and CDR2: LGHDT, YNNKEL (reference sequence). The CDR3 nucleotides read TGTGCCAGCAGCCAATCCCCTCCACCGAGAACCTACGAGCAGTACTTC. Residues: CASSQSPPPRTYEQYF.

The chain couples TRBV5-6 to TRBJ1-2, with 7 bases that match TRBD1. Germline V CDR1 and CDR2: SGHDT, YYEEEE. With 4 bases clipped from V and 4 bases from J, the junction kept 10 bases outside the gene matches. This CDR3 region has 15 residues. As DNA, the CDR3 is TGTGCCAGCAGCCCGGGACAGCCGGCGGGCTATGGCTACACCTTC. It is translated as CASSPGQPAGYGYTF.

V gene TRBV5-1 combines with J gene TRBJ2-2; the match to TRBD1 covers 7 bases. The V segment lost 4 bases and the J segment 2 bases; nucleotides outside the gene matches: 8. The CDR3 runs to 16 residues. Germline lookup yields CDR1 SGHRS and CDR2 YFSETQ. In nucleotides, the CDR3 is TGCGCCAGCAGCATATTACAGGGGTTAAACACCGGGGAGCTGTTTTTT. It codes for CASSILQGLNTGELFF.

The chain has TRBV15 and TRBJ2-1; a possible D gene is TRBD2 (6 bases). This CDR3 spans 16 amino acids. Trimming took off 5 bases at V and 8 bases at J, with 22 bases between the two ends. CDR1 LNHNV and CDR2 YYDKDF come from the germline V gene (reference sequence). The CDR3 nucleotides are TGTGCCACCAGCGCCCGAGGGTTCGGGAGTAGCGATGAGCAGTTCTTC. It codes for CATSARGFGSSDEQFF. The whole variable domain, filled in from reference TRBV15 and TRBJ2-1, reads DAMVIQNPRYQVTQFGKPVTLSCSQTLNHNVMYWYQQKSSQAPKLLFHYYDKDFNNEADTPDNFQSRRPNTSFCFLDIRSPGLGDTAMYLCATSARGFGSSDEQFFGPGTRLTVL.

The chain carries TRBV12-3 or TRBV12-4 and TRBJ2-1; a weak D match, TRBD1 (6 bases). V was shortened by 6 bases and J by 8 bases, with 14 bases between the two germline ends. CDR3 size: 13 residues. The CDR3 sequence is CASSTTNRDEQFF. In DNA form, the CDR3 reads TGTGCCAGCAGCACCACAAACAGGGATGAGCAGTTCTTC.

The rearrangement uses TRBV15 and TRBJ2-7, with D possibly TRBD2 on 5 matching bases. From germline, CDR1 is LNHNV and CDR2 YYDKDF (reference sequence). This CDR3 comprises 14 residues. The V and J ends lost 0 bases and 5 bases respectively, with 11 bases between them. The CDR3 bases are TGTGCCACCAGCAGAGATCTAGCTCCAAACGAGCAGTACTTC. This translates into CATSRDLAPNEQYF.

The J gene is TRBJ2-7, the V gene TRBV3-1 (or the pseudogene TRBV3-2); 7 positions agree with TRBD2. This CDR3 spans 15 amino acids. The germline V gene has CDR1 LGHDT and CDR2 YNNKEL (reference sequence). V shed 4 bases and J 2 bases; nucleotides not matched to a gene: 8. CDR3 amino acids: CASSLLGGDPYEQYF. CDR3 bases: TGTGCCAGCAGCCTTTTGGGAGGGGACCCCTACGAGCAGTACTTC.

V gene TRBV5-1 combines with J gene TRBJ2-7, with TRBD2 matching 9 bases. The J segment lost 0 bases and the V segment lost 0 bases, leaving 10 bases of the junction unmatched. From germline, CDR1 is SGHRS and CDR2 YFSETQ. This CDR3 region has 18 residues. CDR3 DNA sequence: TGCGCCAGCAGCTTGGCGATTGGCGGGGGGGTCAGCTCCTACGAGCAGTACTTC. This encodes CASSLAIGGGVSSYEQYF.

The genes are TRBV5-1 and TRBJ1-4; 9 nucleotides agree with TRBD1. This CDR3 comprises 15 residues. Trimming took 4 bases from V and 5 from J; bases not matched to a gene: 6. CDR1 and CDR2 from the germline V gene are SGHRS and YFSETQ. This CDR3 is CASSTSGTGNEKLFF. CDR3 bases: TGCGCCAGCAGCACATCCGGGACAGGGAATGAAAAACTGTTTTTT.

The gene calls are TRBV7-9 and TRBJ1-1; no definite D call. Trimming removed 5 bases from V and 2 bases from J, with 9 bases in between. This CDR3 has 13 amino acids. CDR1 and CDR2 from the germline V gene are SEHNR and FQNEAQ (reference sequence). CDR3 in amino acids: CASSIQVNTEAFF. CDR3 coding DNA: TGTGCCAGCAGCATCCAGGTCAACACTGAAGCTTTCTTT.

The chain combines TRBV19 with TRBJ2-2, with TRBD1 matching over 7 bases. The CDR3 covers 16 residues. Germline CDR1 reads LNHDA; CDR2 reads SQIVND (reference sequence). V was pared by 3 bases and J by 1 base, with 5 bases of the junction left unmatched. This CDR3 is CASSIKRTGNTGELFF. Here the CDR3 DNA reads TGTGCCAGTAGTATTAAAAGGACAGGGAACACCGGGGAGCTGTTTTTT.

This clone was seen once. This chain joins TRBV5-1 and TRBJ2-7, with TRBD1 as a possible D gene (5 bases). Germline CDR1 is SGHRS and CDR2 is YFSETQ. V dropped 4 bases and J dropped 6 bases, with 14 bases sitting between them. The CDR3 sequence is 13 residues long. Written as DNA, the CDR3 is TGCGCCAGCAGCCCAGAAGGGGTCGGCGAGCAGTACTTC. It codes for CASSPEGVGEQYF.

The V call is TRBV7-8, the J call TRBJ2-3; D is uncertain. The V gene lost 5 bases and the J gene lost 2 bases, with 14 bases spanning the gap. Germline CDR1 is SGHVS and CDR2 is FQNEAQ. The CDR3 consists of 15 residues. In DNA form, the CDR3 reads TGTGCCAGCAGCCCCAATGGTGGAGACACAGATACGCAGTATTTT. This codes for CASSPNGGDTDTQYF.

The chain is built from TRBV7-2 and TRBJ1-5; D call uncertain. Germline V CDR1 and CDR2: SGHTA, FQGNSA. This CDR3 spans 17 amino acids. V was cut by 1 base and J by 5 bases, with 18 bases left in between. The DNA for the CDR3 is TGTGCCAGCAGCTTAGAGTTCGGGGTTGTTGGGGATCAGCCCCAGCATTTT. Residues: CASSLEFGVVGDQPQHF.

V is TRBV28 and J is TRBJ1-6, with 8 bases lining up with TRBD1. Losses at the gene ends were 7 bases for V and 6 bases for J; bases not matched to a gene: 2. The CDR3 extends over 13 amino acids. Germline V gives CDR1 MDHEN, CDR2 SYDVKM. CDR3 protein: CASTGQANSPLHF. In DNA form, the CDR3 reads TGTGCCAGCACGGGACAGGCTAATTCACCCCTCCACTTT.

V gene TRBV7-2 combines with J gene TRBJ2-4; 8 nucleotides align to TRBD2. CDR3 length: 15 residues. The V gene end was trimmed by 1 base and the J gene end by 8 bases; junction bases not matched to a gene: 7. Per the germline V gene, CDR1 is SGHTA and CDR2 is FQGNSA. The CDR3 protein is CASSLDRGGLYIQYF. CDR3 nucleotide sequence: TGTGCCAGCAGCTTAGACCGGGGGGGCTTGTACATTCAGTACTTC.

V and J are TRBV19 and TRBJ1-4; D unresolved. The CDR3 consists of 15 residues. Germline V gene data show CDR1 as LNHDA and CDR2 as SQIVND (reference sequence). V lost 5 bases and J lost 0, with 10 bases in between. In DNA, the CDR3 is TGTGCCAGTAGTCCGCGCCCCGCAACTAATGAAAAACTGTTTTTT. Translating it yields CASSPRPATNEKLFF.

The chain couples TRBV5-4 to TRBJ2-1, with 10 bases matching TRBD1. The CDR3 extends over 14 amino acids. V shed 0 bases and J 6 bases; nucleotides not matched to a gene: 0. The germline CDR1 and CDR2 sequences are SGHNT and YYREEE (reference sequence). This CDR3 reads CASSLGTGGNEQFF. The CDR3 DNA reads TGTGCCAGCAGCTTGGGGACAGGGGGCAATGAGCAGTTCTTC. Drawing the rest from reference TRBV5-4 and TRBJ2-1, the complete variable domain is ETGVTQSPTHLIKTRGQQVTLRCSSQSGHNTVSWYQQALGQGPQFIFQYYREEENGRGNFPPRFSGLQFPNYSSELNVNALELDDSALYLCASSLGTGGNEQFFGPGTRLTVL.